This T cell receptor (beta chain) was found in a study of CD8 T cells in Susac syndrome. Notes on the study in general: Clonal expansion was not observed in the Susac syndrome CD4+ T cell repertoires.

A remark on this clonotype: The antigen is not known.

RNA amounts of about 0.45 to 1 ug underwent reverse transcription with random hexamers. TCRdb reprocessed the immunoSEQ multiplex PCR reads with MiXCR, giving one entry per CDR3 protein. The repertoire consists of about 240,000 distinct CDR3 sequences, with about 95% occurring once and the leading ten covering 0.095% to 0.12%. Germline loops: CDR1 SQVTM, CDR2 ANQGSEA. CDR3 length: 13 residues. V gave up 4 bases and J gave up 7 bases; unmatched junction bases: 4. The rearrangement links TRBV29-1 to TRBJ1-2, with TRBD1 identical over 12 bases. This clonotype originated in a human donor with Susac syndrome. Sequencing input: CD4+ T cells from PBMCs. CDR3 loop: CSVGGQGAGGYTF. The CDR3 bases are TGCAGCGTTGGGGGACAGGGGGCGGGTGGCTACACCTTC.